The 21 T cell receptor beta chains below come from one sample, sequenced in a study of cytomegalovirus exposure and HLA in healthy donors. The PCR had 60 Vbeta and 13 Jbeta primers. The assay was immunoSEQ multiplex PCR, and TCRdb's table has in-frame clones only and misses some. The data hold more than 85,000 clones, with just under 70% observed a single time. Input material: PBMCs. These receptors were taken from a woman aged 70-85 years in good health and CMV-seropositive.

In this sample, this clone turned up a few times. DNA of the CDR3: TGTGCCAGCAGCGGACAGGGAACCGCCGGGGAGCTGTTTTTT. This translates into CASSGQGTAGELFF. This rearrangement joins TRBV2 to TRBJ2-2; TRBD1 matches 8 bases. This CDR3 region has 14 residues. Germline V gene lookup returns CDR1 SNHLY and CDR2 FYNNEI. The junction had 6 bases not matched to a gene; V was cut back by 6 bases and J by 6 bases.

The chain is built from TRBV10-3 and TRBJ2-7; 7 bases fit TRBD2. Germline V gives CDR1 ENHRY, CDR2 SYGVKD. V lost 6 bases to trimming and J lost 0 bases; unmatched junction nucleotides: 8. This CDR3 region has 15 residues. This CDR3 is CAISARRGSSYEQYF. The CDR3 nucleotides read TGTGCCATCAGCGCCCGGCGGGGGAGCTCCTACGAGCAGTACTTC.

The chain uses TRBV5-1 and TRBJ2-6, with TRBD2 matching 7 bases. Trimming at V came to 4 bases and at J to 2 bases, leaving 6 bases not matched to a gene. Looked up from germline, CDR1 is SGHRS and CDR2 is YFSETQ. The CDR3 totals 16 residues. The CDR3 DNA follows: TGCGCCAGCAGCCTGAGTGGGGGGGCTGGGGCCAACGTCCTGACTTTC. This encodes CASSLSGGAGANVLTF.

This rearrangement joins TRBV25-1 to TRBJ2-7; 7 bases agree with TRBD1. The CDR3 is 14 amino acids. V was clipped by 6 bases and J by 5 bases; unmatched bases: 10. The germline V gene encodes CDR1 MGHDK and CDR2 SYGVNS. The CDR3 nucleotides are TGTGCCAGCAGAGACAGGGAGAGGGGTCACGAGCAGTACTTC. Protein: CASRDRERGHEQYF.

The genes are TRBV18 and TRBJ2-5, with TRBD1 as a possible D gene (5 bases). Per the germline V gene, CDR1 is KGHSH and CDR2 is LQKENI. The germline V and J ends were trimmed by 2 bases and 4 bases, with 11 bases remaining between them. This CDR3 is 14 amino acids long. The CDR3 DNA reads TGTGCCAGCTCACCAACTCAAAGGGGAGAGACCCAGTACTTC. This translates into CASSPTQRGETQYF.

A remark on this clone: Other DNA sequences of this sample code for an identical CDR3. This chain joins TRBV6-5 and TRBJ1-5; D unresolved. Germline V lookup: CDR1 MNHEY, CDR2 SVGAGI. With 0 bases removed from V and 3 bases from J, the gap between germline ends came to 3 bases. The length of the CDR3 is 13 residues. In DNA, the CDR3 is TGTGCCAGCAGTTACTCACACAATCAGCCCCAGCATTTT. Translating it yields CASSYSHNQPQHF.

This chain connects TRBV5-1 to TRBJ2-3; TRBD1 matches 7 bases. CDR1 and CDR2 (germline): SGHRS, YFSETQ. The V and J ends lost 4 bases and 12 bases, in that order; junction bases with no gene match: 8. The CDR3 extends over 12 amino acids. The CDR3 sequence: CASSPDRVSQYF. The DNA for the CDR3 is TGCGCCAGCAGCCCCGACAGGGTGTCTCAGTATTTT.

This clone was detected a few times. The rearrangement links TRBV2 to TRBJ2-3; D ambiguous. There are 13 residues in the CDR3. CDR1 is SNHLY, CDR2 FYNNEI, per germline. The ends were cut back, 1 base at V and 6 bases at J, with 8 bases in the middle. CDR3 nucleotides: TGTGCCAGCAGTGAAGAATACTCGGATACGCAGTATTTT. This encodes CASSEEYSDTQYF.

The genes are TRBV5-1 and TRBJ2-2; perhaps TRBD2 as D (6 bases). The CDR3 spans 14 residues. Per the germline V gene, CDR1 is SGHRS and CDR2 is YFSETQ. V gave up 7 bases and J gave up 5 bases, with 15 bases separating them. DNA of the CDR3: TGCGCCAGCCTGAGAAGTGGGGGGACCGGGGAGCTGTTTTTT. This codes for CASLRSGGTGELFF.

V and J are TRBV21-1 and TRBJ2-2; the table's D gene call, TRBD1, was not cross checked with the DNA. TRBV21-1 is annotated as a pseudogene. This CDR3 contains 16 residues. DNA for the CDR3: TGTGCCAGCCCTTTTGACAGAGACGCGAACACCGGGGAGCTGTTTTTT. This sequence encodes CASPFDRDANTGELFF.

The CDR3 nucleotides are TGTGCCTCCCAGGGGGTAGCGGGGGGGCTGAACACCGGGGAGCTGTTTTTT. This sequence encodes CASQGVAGGLNTGELFF. The rearrangement links TRBV4-2 to TRBJ2-2; 11 bases are shared with TRBD2. Germline V gene data show CDR1 as LGHNA and CDR2 as YNFKEQ. J lost 1 base, V lost 11 bases, and 12 bases had no gene match. This CDR3 spans 17 amino acids.

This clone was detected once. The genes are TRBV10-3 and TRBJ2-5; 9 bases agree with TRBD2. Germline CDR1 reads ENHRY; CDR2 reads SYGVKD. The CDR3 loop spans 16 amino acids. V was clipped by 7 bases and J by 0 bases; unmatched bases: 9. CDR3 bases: TGTGCCATCAAAAAGAACAGCGGGGGGTACCAAGAGACCCAGTACTTC. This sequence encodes CAIKKNSGGYQETQYF.

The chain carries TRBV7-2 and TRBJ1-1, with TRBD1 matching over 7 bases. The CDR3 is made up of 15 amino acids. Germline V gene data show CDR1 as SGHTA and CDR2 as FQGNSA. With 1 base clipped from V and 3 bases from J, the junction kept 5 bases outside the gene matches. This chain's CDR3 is CASSLVTGVDTEAFF. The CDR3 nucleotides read TGTGCCAGCAGCTTAGTTACAGGGGTTGACACTGAAGCTTTCTTT.

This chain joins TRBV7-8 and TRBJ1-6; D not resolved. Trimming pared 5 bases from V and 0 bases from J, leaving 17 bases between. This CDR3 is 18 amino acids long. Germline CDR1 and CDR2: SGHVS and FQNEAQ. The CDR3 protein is CASSPIASTRSYNSPLHF. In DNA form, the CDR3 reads TGTGCCAGCAGCCCAATTGCGAGTACCCGCTCCTATAATTCACCCCTCCACTTT.

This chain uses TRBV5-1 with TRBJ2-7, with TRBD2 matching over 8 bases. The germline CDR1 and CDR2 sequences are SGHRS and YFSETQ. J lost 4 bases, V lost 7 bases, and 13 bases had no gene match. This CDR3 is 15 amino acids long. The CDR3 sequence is CASRGGLGSPYEQYF. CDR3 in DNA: TGCGCCAGCCGGGGGGGTTTGGGGAGTCCTTACGAGCAGTACTTC.

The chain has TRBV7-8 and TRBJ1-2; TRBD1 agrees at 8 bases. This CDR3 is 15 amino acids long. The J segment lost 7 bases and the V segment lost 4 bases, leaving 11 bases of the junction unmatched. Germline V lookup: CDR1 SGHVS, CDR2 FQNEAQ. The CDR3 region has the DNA TGTGCCAGCAGCTCCACGGGACAGGTGCTGGTTGGCTACACCTTC. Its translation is CASSSTGQVLVGYTF.

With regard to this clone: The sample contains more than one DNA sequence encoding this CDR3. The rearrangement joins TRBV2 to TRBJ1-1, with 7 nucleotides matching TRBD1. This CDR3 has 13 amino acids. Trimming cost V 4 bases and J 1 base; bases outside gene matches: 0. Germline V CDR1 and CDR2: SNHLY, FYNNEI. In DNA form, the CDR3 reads TGTGCCAGCAGTGGGGACAGGAACACTGAAGCTTTCTTT. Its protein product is CASSGDRNTEAFF.

The CDR3 region has the DNA TGTGCCAGCAGTGAATGGGGGGGTTCCTACGAGCAGTACTTC. As protein: CASSEWGGSYEQYF. The V call is TRBV25-1, the J call TRBJ2-7; the match to TRBD2 covers 7 bases. CDR1 and CDR2 (germline): MGHDK, SYGVNS. The J segment lost 1 base and the V segment lost 1 base, leaving 1 base of the junction unmatched. This CDR3 region has 14 residues.

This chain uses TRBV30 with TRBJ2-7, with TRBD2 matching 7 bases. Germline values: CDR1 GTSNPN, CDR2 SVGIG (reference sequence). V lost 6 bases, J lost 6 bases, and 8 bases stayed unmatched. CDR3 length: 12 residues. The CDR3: CACGRGWSEQYF. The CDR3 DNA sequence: TGTGCCTGTGGGAGGGGCTGGAGCGAGCAGTACTTC.

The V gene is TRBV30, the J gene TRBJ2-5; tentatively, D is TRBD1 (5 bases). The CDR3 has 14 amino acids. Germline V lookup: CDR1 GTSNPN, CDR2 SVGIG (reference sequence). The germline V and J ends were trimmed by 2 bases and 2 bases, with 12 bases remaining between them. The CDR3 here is CAWSKGVLQETQYF. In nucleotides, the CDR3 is TGTGCCTGGAGTAAAGGGGTCCTTCAAGAGACCCAGTACTTC.

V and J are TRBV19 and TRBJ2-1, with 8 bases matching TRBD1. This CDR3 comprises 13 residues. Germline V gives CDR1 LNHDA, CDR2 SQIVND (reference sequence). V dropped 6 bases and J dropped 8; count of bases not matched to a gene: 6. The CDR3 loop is CASRADREDEQFF. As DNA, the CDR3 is TGTGCCAGTAGGGCGGACAGGGAAGATGAGCAGTTCTTC.